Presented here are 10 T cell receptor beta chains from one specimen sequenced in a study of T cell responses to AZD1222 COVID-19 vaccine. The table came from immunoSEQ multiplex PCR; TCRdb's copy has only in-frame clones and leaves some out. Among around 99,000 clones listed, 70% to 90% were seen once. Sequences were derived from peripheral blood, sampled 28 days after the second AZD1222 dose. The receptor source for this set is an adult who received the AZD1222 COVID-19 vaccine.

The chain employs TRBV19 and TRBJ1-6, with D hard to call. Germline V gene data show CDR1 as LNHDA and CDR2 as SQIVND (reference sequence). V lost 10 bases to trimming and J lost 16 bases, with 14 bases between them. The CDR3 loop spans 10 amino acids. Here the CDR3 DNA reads TGTGCCACTAAGGGCTTCGAACTCCACTTT. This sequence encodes CATKGFELHF.

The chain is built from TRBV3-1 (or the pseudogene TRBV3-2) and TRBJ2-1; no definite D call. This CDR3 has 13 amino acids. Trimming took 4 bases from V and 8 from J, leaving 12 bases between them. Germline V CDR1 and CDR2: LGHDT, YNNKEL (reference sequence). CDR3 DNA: TGTGCCAGCAGCCTCCCCAACCTCTATGAGCAGTTCTTC. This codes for CASSLPNLYEQFF.

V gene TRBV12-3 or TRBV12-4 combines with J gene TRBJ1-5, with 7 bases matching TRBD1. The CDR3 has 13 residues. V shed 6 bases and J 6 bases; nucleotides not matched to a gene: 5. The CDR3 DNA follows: TGTGCCAGCAGCGCGACAGGGATTCAGCCCCAGCATTTT. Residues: CASSATGIQPQHF.

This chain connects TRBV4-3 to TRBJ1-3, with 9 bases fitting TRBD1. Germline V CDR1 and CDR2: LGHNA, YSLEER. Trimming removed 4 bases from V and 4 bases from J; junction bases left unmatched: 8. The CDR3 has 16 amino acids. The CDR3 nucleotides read TGCGCCAGCAGCCCCTCCCGACAGGGGGTCGGAAACACCATATATTTT. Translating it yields CASSPSRQGVGNTIYF.

CDR3 DNA sequence: TGTGCCAGCAGGCAGCCGGGACAGGGAAAGGATGAGCAGTTCTTC. Encoded protein: CASRQPGQGKDEQFF. This chain connects TRBV6-5 to TRBJ2-1; TRBD1 aligns across 9 bases. The CDR3 totals 15 residues. Germline CDR1 MNHEY, CDR2 SVGAGI. Trimming at V came to 6 bases and at J to 8 bases, leaving 11 bases not matched to a gene.

The CDR3 nucleotides read TGTGCCAGCAGAGAGACAGGGGGTTCCGCAAAACAATATAGCAATCAGCCCCAGCATTTT. Amino acids: CASRETGGSAKQYSNQPQHF. The chain carries TRBV28 and TRBJ1-5; 9 nucleotides match TRBD1. This CDR3 is 20 amino acids long. Germline V gives CDR1 MDHEN, CDR2 SYDVKM. With V trimmed by 6 bases and J by 0 bases, 18 bases remained unmatched.

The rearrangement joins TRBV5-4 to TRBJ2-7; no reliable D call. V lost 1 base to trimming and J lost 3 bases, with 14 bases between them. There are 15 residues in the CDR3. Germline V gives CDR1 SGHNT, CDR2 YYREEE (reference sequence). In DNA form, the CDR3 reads TGTGCCAGCAGCTTGAACGAGGCAGCCCTCTACGAGCAGTACTTC. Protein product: CASSLNEAALYEQYF. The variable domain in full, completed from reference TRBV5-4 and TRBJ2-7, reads ETGVTQSPTHLIKTRGQQVTLRCSSQSGHNTVSWYQQALGQGPQFIFQYYREEENGRGNFPPRFSGLQFPNYSSELNVNALELDDSALYLCASSLNEAALYEQYFGPGTRLTVT.

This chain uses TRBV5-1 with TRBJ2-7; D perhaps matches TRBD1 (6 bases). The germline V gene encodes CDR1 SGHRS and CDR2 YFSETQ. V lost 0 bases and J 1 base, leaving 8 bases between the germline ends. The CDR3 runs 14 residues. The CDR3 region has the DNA TGCGCCAGCAGCTTGGCAGGGGTATCCTACGAGCAGTACTTC. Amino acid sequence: CASSLAGVSYEQYF.

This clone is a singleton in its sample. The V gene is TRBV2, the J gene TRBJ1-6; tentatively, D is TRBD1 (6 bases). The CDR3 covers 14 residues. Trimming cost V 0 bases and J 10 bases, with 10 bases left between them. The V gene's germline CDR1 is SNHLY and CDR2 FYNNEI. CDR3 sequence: CASSEALGGSPLHF. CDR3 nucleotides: TGTGCCAGCAGTGAAGCGCTAGGGGGATCACCCCTCCACTTT.

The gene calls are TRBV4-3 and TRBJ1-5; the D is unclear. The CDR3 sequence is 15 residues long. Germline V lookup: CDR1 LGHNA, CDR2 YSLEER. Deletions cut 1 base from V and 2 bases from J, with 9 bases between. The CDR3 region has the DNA TGCGCCAGCAGCCAAGTGCCCCTTGGCAATCAGCCCCAGCATTTT. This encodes CASSQVPLGNQPQHF.